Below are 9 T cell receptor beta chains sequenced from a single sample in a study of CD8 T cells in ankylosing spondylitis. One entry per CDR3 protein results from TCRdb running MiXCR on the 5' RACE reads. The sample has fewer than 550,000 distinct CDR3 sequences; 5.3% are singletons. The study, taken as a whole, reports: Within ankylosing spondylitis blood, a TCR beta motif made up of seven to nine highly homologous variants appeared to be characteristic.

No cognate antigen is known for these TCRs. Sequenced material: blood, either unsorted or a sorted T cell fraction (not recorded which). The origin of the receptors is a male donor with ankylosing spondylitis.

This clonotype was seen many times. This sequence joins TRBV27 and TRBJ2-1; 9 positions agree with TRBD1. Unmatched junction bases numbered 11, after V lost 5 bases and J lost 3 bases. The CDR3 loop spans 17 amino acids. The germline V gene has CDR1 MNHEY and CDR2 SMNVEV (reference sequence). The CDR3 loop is CASSGTGGRRGYNEQFF. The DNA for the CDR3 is TGTGCCAGCAGTGGCACAGGGGGCCGTCGGGGCTACAATGAGCAGTTCTTC.

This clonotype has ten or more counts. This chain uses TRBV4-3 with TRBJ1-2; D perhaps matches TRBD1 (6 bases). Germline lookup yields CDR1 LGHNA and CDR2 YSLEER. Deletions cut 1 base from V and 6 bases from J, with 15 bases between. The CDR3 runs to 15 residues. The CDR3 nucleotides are TGCGCCAGCAGCCAAGGAGGGGGGCAGGAGAATGGCTACACCTTC. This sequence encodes CASSQGGGQENGYTF.

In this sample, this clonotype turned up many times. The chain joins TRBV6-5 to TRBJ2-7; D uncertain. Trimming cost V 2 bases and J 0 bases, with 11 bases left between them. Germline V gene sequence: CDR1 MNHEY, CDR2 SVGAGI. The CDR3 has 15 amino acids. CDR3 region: CASSYGSALSYEQYF. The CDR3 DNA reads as TGTGCCAGCAGTTACGGCTCTGCGCTCTCCTACGAGCAGTACTTC.

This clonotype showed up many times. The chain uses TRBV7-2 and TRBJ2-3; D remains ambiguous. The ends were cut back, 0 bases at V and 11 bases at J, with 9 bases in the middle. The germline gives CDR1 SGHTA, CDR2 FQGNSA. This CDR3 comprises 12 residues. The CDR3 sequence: CASSLAQSKQYF. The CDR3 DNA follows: TGTGCCAGCAGCTTAGCCCAGTCTAAGCAGTATTTT.

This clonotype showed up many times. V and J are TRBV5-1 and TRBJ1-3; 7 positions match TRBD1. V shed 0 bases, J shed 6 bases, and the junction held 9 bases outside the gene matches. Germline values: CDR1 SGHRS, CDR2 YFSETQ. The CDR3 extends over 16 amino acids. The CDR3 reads CASSLAPQGDLNTIYF. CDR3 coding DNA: TGCGCCAGCAGCTTGGCCCCCCAGGGGGACCTAAACACCATATATTTT.

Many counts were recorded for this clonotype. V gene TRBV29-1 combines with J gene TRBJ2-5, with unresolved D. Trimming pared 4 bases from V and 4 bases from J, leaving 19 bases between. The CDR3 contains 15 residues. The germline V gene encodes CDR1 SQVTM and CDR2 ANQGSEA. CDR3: CSVASRTRSSETQYF. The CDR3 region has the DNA TGCAGCGTTGCATCGCGAACCAGGAGTTCAGAGACCCAGTACTTC.

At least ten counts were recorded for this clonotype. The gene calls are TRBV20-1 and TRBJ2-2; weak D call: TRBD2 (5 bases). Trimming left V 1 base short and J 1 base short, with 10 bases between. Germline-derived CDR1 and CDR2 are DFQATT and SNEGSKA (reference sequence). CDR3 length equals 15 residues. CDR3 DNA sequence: TGCAGTGCTAGAGTCGGACTCGTGAACACCGGGGAGCTGTTTTTT. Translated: CSARVGLVNTGELFF.

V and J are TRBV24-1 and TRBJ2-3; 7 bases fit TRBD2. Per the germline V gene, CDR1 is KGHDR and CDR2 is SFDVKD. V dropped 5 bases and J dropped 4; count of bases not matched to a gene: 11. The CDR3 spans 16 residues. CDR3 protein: CATSAYPAGVADTQYF. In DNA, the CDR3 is TGTGCCACCAGTGCTTATCCCGCGGGAGTAGCAGATACGCAGTATTTT.

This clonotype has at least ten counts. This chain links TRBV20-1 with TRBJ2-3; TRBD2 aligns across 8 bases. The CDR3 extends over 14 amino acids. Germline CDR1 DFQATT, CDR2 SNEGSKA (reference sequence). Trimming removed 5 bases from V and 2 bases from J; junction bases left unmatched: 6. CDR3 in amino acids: CSAHPGGNTDTQYF. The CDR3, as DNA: TGCAGTGCTCATCCGGGAGGGAACACAGATACGCAGTATTTT.